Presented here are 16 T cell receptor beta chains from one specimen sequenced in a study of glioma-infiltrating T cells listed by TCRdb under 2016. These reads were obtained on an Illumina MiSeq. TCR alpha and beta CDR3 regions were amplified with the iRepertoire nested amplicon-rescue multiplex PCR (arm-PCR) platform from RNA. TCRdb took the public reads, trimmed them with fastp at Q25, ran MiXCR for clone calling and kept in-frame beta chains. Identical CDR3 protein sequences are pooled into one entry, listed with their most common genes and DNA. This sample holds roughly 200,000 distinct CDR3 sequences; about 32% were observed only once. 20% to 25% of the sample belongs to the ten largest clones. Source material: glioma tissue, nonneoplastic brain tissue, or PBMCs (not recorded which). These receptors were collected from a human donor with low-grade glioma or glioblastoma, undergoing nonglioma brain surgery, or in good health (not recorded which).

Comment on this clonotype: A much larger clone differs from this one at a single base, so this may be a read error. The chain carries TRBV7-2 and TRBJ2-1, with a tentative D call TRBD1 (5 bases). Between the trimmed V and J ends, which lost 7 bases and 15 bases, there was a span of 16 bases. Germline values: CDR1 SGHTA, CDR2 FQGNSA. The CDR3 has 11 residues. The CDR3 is CASINFQRGFF. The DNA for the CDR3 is TGTGCCAGCATCAACTTCCAAAGGGGGTTCTTC.

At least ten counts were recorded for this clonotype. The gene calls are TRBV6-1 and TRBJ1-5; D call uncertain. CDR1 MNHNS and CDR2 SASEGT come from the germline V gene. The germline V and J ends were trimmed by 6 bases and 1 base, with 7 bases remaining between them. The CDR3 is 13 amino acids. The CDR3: CASRSGSNQPQHF. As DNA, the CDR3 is TGTGCCAGCAGAAGTGGGAGCAATCAGCCCCAGCATTTT.

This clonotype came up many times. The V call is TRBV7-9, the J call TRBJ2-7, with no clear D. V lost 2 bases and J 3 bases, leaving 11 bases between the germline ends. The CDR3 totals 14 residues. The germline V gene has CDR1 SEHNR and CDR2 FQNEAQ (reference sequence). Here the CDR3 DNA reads TGTGCCAGCAGCTTATACGGACCAGGCTACGAGCAGTACTTC. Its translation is CASSLYGPGYEQYF.

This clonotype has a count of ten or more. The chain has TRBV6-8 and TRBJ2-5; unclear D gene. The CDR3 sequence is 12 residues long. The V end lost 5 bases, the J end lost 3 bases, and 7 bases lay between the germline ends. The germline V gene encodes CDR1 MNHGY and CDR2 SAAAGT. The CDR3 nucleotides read TGTGCCAGCAGTGCTCCCGAAGAGACCCAGTACTTC. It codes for CASSAPEETQYF.

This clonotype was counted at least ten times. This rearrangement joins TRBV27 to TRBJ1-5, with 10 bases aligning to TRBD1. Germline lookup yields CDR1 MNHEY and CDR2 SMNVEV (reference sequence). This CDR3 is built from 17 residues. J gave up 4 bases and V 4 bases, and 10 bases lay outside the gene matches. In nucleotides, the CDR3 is TGTGCCAGCAGTTCCACAATGGGGACAGGGGTTAATCAGCCCCAGCATTTT. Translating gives CASSSTMGTGVNQPQHF.

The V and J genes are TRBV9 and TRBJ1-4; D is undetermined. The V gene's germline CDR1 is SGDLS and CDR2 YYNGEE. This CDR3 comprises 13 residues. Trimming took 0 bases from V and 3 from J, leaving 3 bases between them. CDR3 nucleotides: TGTGCCAGCAGCGTAGATCCTAATGAAAAACTGTTTTTT. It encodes CASSVDPNEKLFF.

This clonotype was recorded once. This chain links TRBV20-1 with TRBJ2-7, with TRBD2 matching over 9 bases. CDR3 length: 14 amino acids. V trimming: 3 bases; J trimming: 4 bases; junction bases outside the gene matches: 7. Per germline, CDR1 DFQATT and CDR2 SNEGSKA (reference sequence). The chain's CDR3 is CSASSGTSRYEQYF. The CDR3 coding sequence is TGCAGTGCTAGTTCCGGGACTAGCAGATACGAGCAGTACTTC.

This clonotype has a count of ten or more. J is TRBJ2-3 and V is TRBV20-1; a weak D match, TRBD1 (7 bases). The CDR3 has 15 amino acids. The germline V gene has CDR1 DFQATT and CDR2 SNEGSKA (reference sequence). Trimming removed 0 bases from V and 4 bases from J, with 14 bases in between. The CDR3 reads CSARDESRGADTQYF. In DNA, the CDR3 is TGCAGTGCTAGAGATGAGTCCAGGGGGGCAGATACGCAGTATTTT.

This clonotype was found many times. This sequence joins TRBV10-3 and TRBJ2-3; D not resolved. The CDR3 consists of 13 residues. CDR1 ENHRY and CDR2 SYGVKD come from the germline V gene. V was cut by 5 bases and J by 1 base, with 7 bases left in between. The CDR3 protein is CAISFVGTDTQYF. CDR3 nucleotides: TGTGCCATCAGTTTTGTGGGCACAGATACGCAGTATTTT.

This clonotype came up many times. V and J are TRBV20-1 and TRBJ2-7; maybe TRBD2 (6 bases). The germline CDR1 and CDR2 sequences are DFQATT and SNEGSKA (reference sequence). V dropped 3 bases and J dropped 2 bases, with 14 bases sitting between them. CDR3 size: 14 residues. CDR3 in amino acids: CSASQEGATYEQYF. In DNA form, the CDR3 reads TGCAGTGCTAGCCAGGAGGGCGCTACCTACGAGCAGTACTTC.

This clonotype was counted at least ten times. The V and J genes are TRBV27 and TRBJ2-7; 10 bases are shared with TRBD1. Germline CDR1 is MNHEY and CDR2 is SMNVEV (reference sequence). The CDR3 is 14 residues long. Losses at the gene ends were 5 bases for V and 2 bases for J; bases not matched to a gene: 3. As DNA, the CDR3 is TGTGCCAGCAGTCCCGGACAGGGGGCCTACGAGCAGTACTTC. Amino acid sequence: CASSPGQGAYEQYF.

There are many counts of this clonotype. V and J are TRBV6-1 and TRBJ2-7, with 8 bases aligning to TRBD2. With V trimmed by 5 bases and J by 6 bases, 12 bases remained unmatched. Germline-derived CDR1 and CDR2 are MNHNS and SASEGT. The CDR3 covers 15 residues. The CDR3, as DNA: TGTGCCAGCAGTTGGGGGCTTAGCGGGACGCTCGAGCAGTACTTC. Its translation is CASSWGLSGTLEQYF.

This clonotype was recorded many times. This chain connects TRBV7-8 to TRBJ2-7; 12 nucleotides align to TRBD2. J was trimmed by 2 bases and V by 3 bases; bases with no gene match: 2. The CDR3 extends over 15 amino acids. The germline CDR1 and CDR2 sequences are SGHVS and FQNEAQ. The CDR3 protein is CASSFGLAGTYEQYF. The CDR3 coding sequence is TGTGCCAGCAGCTTTGGACTAGCGGGAACCTACGAGCAGTACTTC.

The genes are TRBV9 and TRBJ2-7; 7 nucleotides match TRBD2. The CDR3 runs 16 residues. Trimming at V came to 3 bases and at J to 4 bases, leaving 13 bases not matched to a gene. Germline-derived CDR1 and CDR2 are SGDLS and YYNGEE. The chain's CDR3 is CASSGDGVRGRYEQYF. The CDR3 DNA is TGTGCCAGCAGCGGAGACGGGGTGCGGGGGAGATACGAGCAGTACTTC.

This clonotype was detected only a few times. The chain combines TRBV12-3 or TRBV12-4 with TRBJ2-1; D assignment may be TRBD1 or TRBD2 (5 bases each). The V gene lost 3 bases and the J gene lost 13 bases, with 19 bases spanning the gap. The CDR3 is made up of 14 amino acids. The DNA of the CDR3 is TGTGCCAGCAGTTTGCCCCTTTATCGGGACCTCCAGTTCTTC. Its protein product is CASSLPLYRDLQFF.

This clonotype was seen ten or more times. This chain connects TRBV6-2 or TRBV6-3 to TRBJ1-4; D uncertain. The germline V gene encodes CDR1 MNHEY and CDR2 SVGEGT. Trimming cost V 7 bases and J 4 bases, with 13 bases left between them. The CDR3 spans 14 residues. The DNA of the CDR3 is TGTGCCAGCACCAAAAGTCGGATTAATGAAAAACTGTTTTTT. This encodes CASTKSRINEKLFF.